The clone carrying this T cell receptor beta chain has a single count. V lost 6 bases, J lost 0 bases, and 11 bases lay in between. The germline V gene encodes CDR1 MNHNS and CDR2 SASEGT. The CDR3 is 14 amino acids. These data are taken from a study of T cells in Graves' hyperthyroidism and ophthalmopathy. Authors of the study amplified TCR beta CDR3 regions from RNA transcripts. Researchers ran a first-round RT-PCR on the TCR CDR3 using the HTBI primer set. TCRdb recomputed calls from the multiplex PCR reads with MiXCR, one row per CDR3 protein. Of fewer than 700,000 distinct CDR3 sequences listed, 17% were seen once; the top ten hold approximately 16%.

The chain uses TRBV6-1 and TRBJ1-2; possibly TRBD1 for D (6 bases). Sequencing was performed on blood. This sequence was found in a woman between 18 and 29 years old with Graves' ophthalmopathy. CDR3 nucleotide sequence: TGTGCCAGCAGCGATAGGACAGCTAACTATGGCTACACCTTC. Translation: CASSDRTANYGYTF.